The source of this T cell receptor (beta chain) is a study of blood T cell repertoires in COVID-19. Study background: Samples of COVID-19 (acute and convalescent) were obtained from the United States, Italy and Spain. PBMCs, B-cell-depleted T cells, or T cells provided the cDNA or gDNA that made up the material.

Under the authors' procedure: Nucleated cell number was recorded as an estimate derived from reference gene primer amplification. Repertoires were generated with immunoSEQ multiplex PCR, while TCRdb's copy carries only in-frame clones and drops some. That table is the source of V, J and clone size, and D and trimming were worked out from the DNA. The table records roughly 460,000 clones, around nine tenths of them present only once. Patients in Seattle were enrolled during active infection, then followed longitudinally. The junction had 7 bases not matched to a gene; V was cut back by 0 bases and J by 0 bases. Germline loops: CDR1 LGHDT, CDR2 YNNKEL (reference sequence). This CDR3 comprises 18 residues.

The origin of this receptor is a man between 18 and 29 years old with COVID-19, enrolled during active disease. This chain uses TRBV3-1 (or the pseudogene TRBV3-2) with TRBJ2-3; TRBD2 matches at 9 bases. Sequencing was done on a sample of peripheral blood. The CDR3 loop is CASSQELSTSGSTDTQYF. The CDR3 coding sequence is TGTGCCAGCAGCCAAGAACTGTCGACTAGCGGAAGCACAGATACGCAGTATTTT.